This T cell receptor beta chain was captured in a study of identical twins. cDNA molecules carried unique molecular identifiers, and template switching added a universal primer site. TCRdb re-derived calls from the 5' RACE reads in MiXCR, one entry per CDR3 protein. The table shows nearly 200,000 distinct CDR3 sequences, with less than 20% occurring only once. The same data also went into a second study, on T cells expressing NK-cell markers.

The sequencing sample was made of CD8+ T cells sorted from blood. The source is a woman in her late teens or twenties in good health.

CDR3 sequence (DNA): TGTGCCAGCAGCTTGGGAGTGTTTGAGCAGTTCTTC. Amino acid sequence: CASSLGVFEQFF. The chain carries TRBV5-6 and TRBJ2-1; no reliable D call. The V gene's germline CDR1 is SGHDT and CDR2 YYEEEE. This CDR3 region has 12 residues. Trimming took off 0 bases at V and 9 bases at J, with 7 bases between the two ends.